The sequence of this TCR beta chain was determined in a study of shared clonotypes between healthy human individuals. Across the whole study: A couple of women and a few men aged 18 to 49 made up the donors.

Trimming left V 8 bases short and J 0 bases short, with 11 bases between. The CDR3 loop spans 14 amino acids. Germline V lookup: CDR1 LNHDA, CDR2 SQIVND (reference sequence). Points from the study as a whole: Among donors, sharing of clonotypes was expected to be affected by sequencing depth.

As for this clone: Its antigen is not known.

Assay used: immunoSEQ multiplex PCR; TCRdb lists only in-frame clones, some missing. The sample has roughly 640,000 clones, about 74% seen once. Sequencing used memory CD4+ T cells sorted from blood. Sample subset: CD45RA-negative fraction. The gene calls are TRBV19 and TRBJ2-1, with unresolved D. This TCR was sampled from a woman in her 30s in good health. CDR3 bases: TGTGCCAGTTCAGGATTCGGCTCCTACAATGAGCAGTTCTTC. Its protein is CASSGFGSYNEQFF.